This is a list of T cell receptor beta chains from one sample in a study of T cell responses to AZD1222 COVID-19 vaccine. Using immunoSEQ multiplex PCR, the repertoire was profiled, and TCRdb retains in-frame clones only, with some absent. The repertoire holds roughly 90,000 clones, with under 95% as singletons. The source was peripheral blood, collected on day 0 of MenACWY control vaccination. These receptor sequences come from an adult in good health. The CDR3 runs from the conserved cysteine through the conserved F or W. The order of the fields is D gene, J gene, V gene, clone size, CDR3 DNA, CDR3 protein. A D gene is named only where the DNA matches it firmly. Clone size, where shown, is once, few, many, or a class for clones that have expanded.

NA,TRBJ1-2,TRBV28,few,TGTGCCAGCAGTTTCACTCCCGGGGAGGACTATGGCTACACCTTC,CASSFTPGEDYGYTF
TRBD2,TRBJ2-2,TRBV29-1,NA,TGCAGCGTCATACGAGGAGCGGGATCTAACACCGGGGAGCTGTTTTTT,CSVIRGAGSNTGELFF
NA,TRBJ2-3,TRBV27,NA,TGTGCCAGCAGTCGGGGTGGGCACGGCGGAAGCACAGATACGCAGTATTTT,CASSRGGHGGSTDTQYF
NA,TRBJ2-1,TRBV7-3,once,TGTGCCAGCAGCAAGATTAGTAGTGAGCAGTTCTTC,CASSKISSEQFF
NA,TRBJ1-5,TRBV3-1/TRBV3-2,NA,TGTGCCAGCAGCCAAGCGTCAGGGTCGAGCAATCAGCCCCAGCATTTT,CASSQASGSSNQPQHF
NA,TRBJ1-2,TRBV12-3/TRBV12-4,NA,TGTGCCAGCAGTTTAGTTGGGACCTATGGCTACACCTTC,CASSLVGTYGYTF
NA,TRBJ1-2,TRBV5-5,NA,TGTGCCAGCAGCTTGGAAGGGACCCAGGGCTACACCTTC,CASSLEGTQGYTF
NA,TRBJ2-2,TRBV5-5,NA,TGTGCCAGCAGCTTCGCCCCCCCGGGTCTGGGGGCTGGGGAGCTGTTTTTT,CASSFAPPGLGAGELFF
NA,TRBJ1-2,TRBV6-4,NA,TGTGCCAGCAGTGATCGGTACTATGGCTACACCTTC,CASSDRYYGYTF
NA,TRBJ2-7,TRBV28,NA,TGTGCCAGCGGACGTAACGAGCAGTACTTC,CASGRNEQYF
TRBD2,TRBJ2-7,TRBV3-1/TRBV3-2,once,TGTGCCAGCAGCCAAGAAAGCAGCGGGATTTGGTACGAGCAGTACTTC,CASSQESSGIWYEQYF
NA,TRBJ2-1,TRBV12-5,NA,TGTGCTAGTGGTCCCTTCGACTGGAAGGATGAGCAGTTCTTC,CASGPFDWKDEQFF
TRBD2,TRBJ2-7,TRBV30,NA,TGTGCCTGGAGGGTAGCGGGAGCACACACCTACGAGCAGTACTTC,CAWRVAGAHTYEQYF
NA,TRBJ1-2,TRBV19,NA,TGTGCCAGTACCGAGGGGCCGGACAGTCCTTATTACTATGGCTACACCTTC,CASTEGPDSPYYYGYTF
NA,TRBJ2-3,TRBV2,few,TGTGCCAGCAGGGCGGACTACACAGATACGCAGTATTTT,CASRADYTDTQYF
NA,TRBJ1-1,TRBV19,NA,TGTGCCAGTAGTATAAACAGGGTCGGGAACACTGAAGCTTTCTTT,CASSINRVGNTEAFF
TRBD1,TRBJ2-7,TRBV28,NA,TGTGCCAGCAGACCAACGGACAGGGCCGAGCAGTACTTC,CASRPTDRAEQYF
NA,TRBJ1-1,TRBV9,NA,TGTGCCAGCAGCCCCCCTTGGGGGGGCCCCAACACTGAAGCTTTCTTT,CASSPPWGGPNTEAFF
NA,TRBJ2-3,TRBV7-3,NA,TGTGCCAGCAGCTTAAGCGCCTCGAGGCGGACAGTCCTAACTAGCACAGATACGCAGTATTTT,CASSLSASRRTVLTSTDTQYF
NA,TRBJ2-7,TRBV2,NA,TGTGCCAGCAGCCAGAGCGACGAGCAGTACTTC,CASSQSDEQYF
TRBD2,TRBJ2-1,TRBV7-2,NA,TGTGCCAGCAGCCCCGCCGCGGGACTAGCGGGAGCAGAGCAGTTCTTC,CASSPAAGLAGAEQFF
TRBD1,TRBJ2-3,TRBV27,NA,TGTGCCAGCAGTTCCGGGACAGCCACAGATACGCAGTATTTT,CASSSGTATDTQYF
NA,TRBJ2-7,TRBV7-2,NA,TGTGCCAGCAGCTCCGGGCTCTACGAGCAGTACTTC,CASSSGLYEQYF
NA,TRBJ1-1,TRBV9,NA,TGTGCCAGCAGCGTAGACAGCCCGGTCACTGAAGCTTTCTTT,CASSVDSPVTEAFF
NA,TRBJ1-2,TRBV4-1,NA,TGCGCCAGCAGCCAAGTTCCGGGTAACTATGGCTACACCTTC,CASSQVPGNYGYTF
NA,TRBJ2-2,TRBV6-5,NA,TGTGCCAGCAGACGGGACGGGGAGCTGTTTTTT,CASRRDGELFF
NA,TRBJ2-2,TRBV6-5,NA,TGTGCCAGCAGTTCTTATCAGGGGATCGGGGAGCTGTTTTTT,CASSSYQGIGELFF
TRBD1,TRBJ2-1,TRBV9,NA,TGTGCCAGCAGCGTGACAGGGACAATGTACAATGAGCAGTTCTTC,CASSVTGTMYNEQFF
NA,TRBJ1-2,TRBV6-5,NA,TGTGCCAGCAGCAACAGCCTTCAGGGGTATGGCTACACCTTC,CASSNSLQGYGYTF
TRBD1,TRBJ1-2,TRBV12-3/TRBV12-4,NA,TGTGCCAGCAGGGGAACAGGACAGGTAACCTTC,CASRGTGQVTF
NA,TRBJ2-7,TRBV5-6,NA,TGTGCCAGCAGCCGGATCTACTACGAGCAGTACTTC,CASSRIYYEQYF
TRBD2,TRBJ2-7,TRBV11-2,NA,TGTGCCAGCAGCTTAGGAAGGCTAGCGGCCTACGAGCAGTACTTC,CASSLGRLAAYEQYF
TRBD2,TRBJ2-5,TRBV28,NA,TGTGCCAGCAGGGGCGGGGGACTCCAAGAGACCCAGTACTTC,CASRGGGLQETQYF
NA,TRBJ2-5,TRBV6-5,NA,TGTGCCAGGGGGGGAGATGGTCGAGAGACCCAGTACTTC,CARGGDGRETQYF
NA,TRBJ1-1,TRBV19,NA,TGTGCCAGTAGTATCCGGACGGGGAACACTGAAGCTTTCTTT,CASSIRTGNTEAFF
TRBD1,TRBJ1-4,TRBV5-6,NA,TGTGCCAGCAGCTTGAGGACAGGGAGCAATGAAAAACTGTTTTTT,CASSLRTGSNEKLFF
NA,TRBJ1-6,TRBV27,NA,TGTGCCAGCAGTCCACGGGGGGCTAATTCACCCCTCCACTTT,CASSPRGANSPLHF
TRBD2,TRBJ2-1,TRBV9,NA,TGTGCCAGCAGCGTGGGTCGGGAGGGCTCCTATGAGCAGTTCTTC,CASSVGREGSYEQFF
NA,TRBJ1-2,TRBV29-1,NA,TGCAGCGTTGAAGGGGGAAGGGTCGTCACCTTC,CSVEGGRVVTF
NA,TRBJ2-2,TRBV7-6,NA,TGTGCCAGCGCCAGGGATCCGAACACCGGGGAGCTGTTTTTT,CASARDPNTGELFF
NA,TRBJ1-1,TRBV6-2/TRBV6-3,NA,TGTGCCAGCAGTTACCGGGGCGCCGAGAACACTGAAGCTTTCTTT,CASSYRGAENTEAFF
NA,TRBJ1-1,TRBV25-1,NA,TGTGCCAGCAGTGAATATAGTGGGGTTTCTGAAGCTTTCTTT,CASSEYSGVSEAFF
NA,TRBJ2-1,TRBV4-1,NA,TGCGCCCGCAGCCGACTTCCGGGACGGCGGGATGAGCAGTTCTTC,CARSRLPGRRDEQFF
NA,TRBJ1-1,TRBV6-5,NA,TGTGCCAGCAATCCCGGGCCGGGGGGGACTGAAGCTTTCTTT,CASNPGPGGTEAFF
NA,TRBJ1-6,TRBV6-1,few,TGTGCCAGCAGTGTAGGAGTGGACAGAATACCTCGCTCACCCCTCCACTTT,CASSVGVDRIPRSPLHF
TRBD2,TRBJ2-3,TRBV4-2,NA,TGTGCCAGCAGCCAAGGGGACGGGAGCGGGGCAGATACGCAGTATTTT,CASSQGDGSGADTQYF